The present entry profiles one T cell receptor beta chain with its context. This sample stems from a study of blood T cell repertoires in COVID-19. Study-level information: There were acute and convalescent COVID-19 samples, and they came from the United States, Italy and Spain. From T cells, B-cell-depleted T cells, or PBMCs came the material, which was cDNA or gDNA.

Per the study methods: Amplification of reference gene primers provided the estimated nucleated cell counts. Libraries were prepared by immunoSEQ multiplex PCR; TCRdb keeps only in-frame clonotypes and omits some of them. That table supplies the V and J calls and clone size; D and trimming were determined from the DNA. The sample yields roughly 75,000 clones, 75% to 95% seen once. This CDR3 has 16 residues. V lost 4 bases to trimming and J lost 1 base; unmatched junction nucleotides: 9. The germline V gene encodes CDR1 MNHEY and CDR2 SVGEGT. The sample was peripheral blood. J is TRBJ2-7 and V is TRBV6-2 or TRBV6-3; 8 positions match TRBD1. The origin of this receptor is a human donor in a cohort sampled during active COVID-19. For the CDR3, the DNA is TGTGCCAGCAGTTCCCGGGGGACAGGAGCATCCTACGAGCAGTACTTC. Translating gives CASSSRGTGASYEQYF.